These 30 T cell receptor beta chains were sequenced from one sample in a study of blood T cell repertoires in COVID-19. Repertoires were generated with immunoSEQ multiplex PCR, while TCRdb's copy carries only in-frame clones and drops some. The table records about 76,000 clones, 80% of them present only once. The sequencing sample was made of peripheral blood. The receptors derive from a human donor in a cohort sampled during active COVID-19.

J is TRBJ2-7 and V is TRBV3-1 (or the pseudogene TRBV3-2), with a tentative D call TRBD1 (5 bases). V lost 1 base and J lost 7, with 14 bases in between. CDR3 length: 14 residues. CDR1 and CDR2 (germline): LGHDT, YNNKEL (reference sequence). The CDR3 bases are TGTGCCAGCAGCCAAGTGGGGCCGTCGTCTGAGCAGTACTTC. Translated: CASSQVGPSSEQYF.

The table lists this clone with a count of one. The chain links TRBV5-4 to TRBJ1-4, with D unclear. Deletions cut 5 bases from V and 0 bases from J, with 14 bases between. The CDR3 runs 16 residues. Germline V gene data show CDR1 as SGHNT and CDR2 as YYREEE (reference sequence). CDR3 loop: CASRPGSPTTNEKLFF. CDR3 in DNA: TGTGCCAGCAGACCTGGGAGTCCGACAACTAATGAAAAACTGTTTTTT.

V and J are TRBV9 and TRBJ2-5, with 7 bases identical to TRBD2. V trimming: 0 bases; J trimming: 6 bases; junction bases outside the gene matches: 5. The CDR3 totals 14 residues. CDR1 and CDR2 from the germline V gene are SGDLS and YYNGEE. CDR3 DNA: TGTGCCAGCAGCGTAGATCAAGCGGGGAAGACCCAGTACTTC. Protein sequence: CASSVDQAGKTQYF.

The gene calls are TRBV7-8 and TRBJ1-5; D is undetermined. The CDR3 runs 15 residues. CDR1 and CDR2 (germline): SGHVS, FQNEAQ. Deletions cut 5 bases from V and 1 base from J, with 12 bases between. CDR3 nucleotides: TGTGCCAGCAGCCATGGCAGAGGGAGCAATCAGCCCCAGCATTTT. Protein product: CASSHGRGSNQPQHF. The full variable domain, in which reference TRBV7-8 and TRBJ1-5 provide the parts outside the CDR3, is GAGVSQSPRYKVAKRGQDVALRCDPISGHVSLFWYQQALGQGPEFLTYFQNEAQLDKSGLPSDRFFAERPEGSVSTLKIQRTQQEDSAVYLCASSHGRGSNQPQHFGDGTRLSIL.

The gene calls are TRBV30 and TRBJ1-1; 7 bases fit TRBD1. The CDR3 runs 12 residues. The germline V gene encodes CDR1 GTSNPN and CDR2 SVGIG (reference sequence). The J segment lost 1 base and the V segment lost 4 bases, leaving 0 bases of the junction unmatched. The CDR3: CAWNRGNTEAFF. CDR3 in DNA: TGTGCCTGGAACAGGGGGAACACTGAAGCTTTCTTT.

The chain uses TRBV28 and TRBJ1-2, with 7 bases identical to TRBD1. The CDR3 runs to 18 residues. The germline V gene encodes CDR1 MDHEN and CDR2 SYDVKM. V lost 1 base to trimming and J lost 6 bases; unmatched junction nucleotides: 17. The DNA for the CDR3 is TGTGCCAGCAGTTTATCGGCGGTTTGGGGACAGAAGTACAATGGCTACACCTTC. This sequence encodes CASSLSAVWGQKYNGYTF.

This chain connects TRBV7-8 to TRBJ1-5, with D perhaps TRBD1 (5 bases). This CDR3 is 15 amino acids long. V gave up 3 bases and J gave up 7 bases, with 16 bases separating them. Per germline, CDR1 SGHVS and CDR2 FQNEAQ. The CDR3 is CASSLGRAAEQPQHF. As DNA, the CDR3 is TGTGCCAGCAGCTTGGGCAGGGCGGCTGAGCAGCCCCAGCATTTT.

V gene TRBV5-4 combines with J gene TRBJ2-7, with D uncertain. Trimming removed 4 bases at V and 2 bases at J, with 10 bases between. The germline V gene encodes CDR1 SGHNT and CDR2 YYREEE (reference sequence). The CDR3 has 13 amino acids. CDR3 region: CASSLDSTYEQYV. In DNA form, the CDR3 reads TGTGCCAGCAGCCTTGACTCGACCTACGAGCAGTACGTC.

The gene calls are TRBV2 and TRBJ2-1, with TRBD2 matching 8 bases. The germline V gene encodes CDR1 SNHLY and CDR2 FYNNEI. The CDR3 loop spans 16 amino acids. With V trimmed by 6 bases and J by 7 bases, 14 bases remained unmatched. The CDR3 here is CASSDTTSVRQNEQFF. The CDR3 region has the DNA TGTGCCAGCAGCGACACGACTAGCGTGAGGCAAAATGAGCAGTTCTTC. The full variable domain, completed using reference TRBV2 and TRBJ2-1, is EPEVTQTPSHQVTQMGQEVILRCVPISNHLYFYWYRQILGQKVEFLVSFYNNEISEKSEIFDDQFSVERPDGSNFTLKIRSTKLEDSAMYFCASSDTTSVRQNEQFFGPGTRLTVL.

This clone turned up a few times. This sequence joins TRBV7-2 and TRBJ2-7; 9 bases fit TRBD1. CDR3 length equals 16 residues. Per germline, CDR1 SGHTA and CDR2 FQGNSA. The V and J ends lost 0 bases and 6 bases, in that order; junction bases with no gene match: 9. Here the CDR3 reads CASSLAGTGLSLEQYF. CDR3 DNA sequence: TGTGCCAGCAGCTTAGCCGGGACAGGGCTCTCTCTCGAGCAGTACTTC.

This clone came up a few times. V gene TRBV28 combines with J gene TRBJ2-7; D uncertain. The CDR3 length is 13 residues. Germline assignment: CDR1 MDHEN and CDR2 SYDVKM. The V end lost 6 bases, the J end lost 2 bases, and 11 bases lay between the germline ends. The CDR3 reads CASSQTPAYEQYV. CDR3 sequence (DNA): TGTGCCAGCAGCCAGACACCCGCCTACGAGCAGTACGTC.

The chain joins TRBV19 to TRBJ1-4; D may be TRBD1 (5 bases). Looked up from germline, CDR1 is LNHDA and CDR2 is SQIVND (reference sequence). There are 16 residues in the CDR3. V lost 6 bases and J lost 0, with 14 bases in between. CDR3 amino acids: CASRSGRDATNEKLFF. CDR3 in DNA: TGTGCCAGTAGATCCGGCAGGGATGCAACTAATGAAAAACTGTTTTTT.

This sequence joins TRBV18 and TRBJ2-4; 10 bases match TRBD2. The germline V gene encodes CDR1 KGHSH and CDR2 LQKENI. This CDR3 is 15 amino acids long. V shed 2 bases and J 6 bases; nucleotides not matched to a gene: 4. For the CDR3, the DNA is TGTGCCAGCTCACCAGTACGGACTAGCGGAAACATTCAGTACTTC. It codes for CASSPVRTSGNIQYF.

This clone has more than one count but fewer than ten. V usage is TRBV4-1 and J usage is TRBJ2-4; a weak D match, TRBD1 (7 bases). The CDR3 covers 15 residues. Trimming shortened V by 4 bases and J by 3 bases, and 13 bases separated the two germline ends. CDR1 and CDR2 (germline): MGHRA, YSYEKL. CDR3 loop: CASSRAGGSKNIQYF. The DNA of the CDR3 is TGCGCCAGCAGCCGGGCAGGGGGGAGCAAAAACATTCAGTACTTC.

This clone was detected once. The V call is TRBV5-1, the J call TRBJ2-1, with a tentative D call TRBD2 (5 bases). Trimming removed 5 bases from V and 4 bases from J, with 16 bases in between. Looked up from germline, CDR1 is SGHRS and CDR2 is YFSETQ. The CDR3 consists of 15 residues. The CDR3, as DNA: TGCGCCAGCAGTGTGAAGGGCGGGCCATACAATGAGCAGTTCTTC. Translating it yields CASSVKGGPYNEQFF. Drawing the rest from reference TRBV5-1 and TRBJ2-1, the complete variable domain is KAGVTQTPRYLIKTRGQQVTLSCSPISGHRSVSWYQQTPGQGLQFLFEYFSETQRNKGNFPGRFSGRQFSNSRSEMNVSTLELGDSALYLCASSVKGGPYNEQFFGPGTRLTVL.

CDR3 loop: CASSVGPEPYEQYV. The CDR3 DNA sequence: TGTGCCAGCAGCGTAGGGCCAGAACCCTACGAGCAGTACGTC. The V call is TRBV9, the J call TRBJ2-7; D is unresolved. There are 14 residues in the CDR3. V was cut by 0 bases and J by 2 bases, with 9 bases left in between. Germline V lookup: CDR1 SGDLS, CDR2 YYNGEE.

This clone occurred a few times. The rearrangement uses TRBV2 and TRBJ2-6, with a tentative D call TRBD1 (5 bases). This CDR3 contains 15 residues. The V end lost 6 bases, the J end lost 4 bases, and 13 bases lay between the germline ends. The germline V gene has CDR1 SNHLY and CDR2 FYNNEI. CDR3: CASRTRAIGANVLTF. The CDR3 DNA reads TGTGCCAGCAGAACCAGGGCGATCGGGGCCAACGTCCTGACTTTC. The complete variable domain, with remaining parts taken from reference TRBV2 and TRBJ2-6, reads EPEVTQTPSHQVTQMGQEVILRCVPISNHLYFYWYRQILGQKVEFLVSFYNNEISEKSEIFDDQFSVERPDGSNFTLKIRSTKLEDSAMYFCASRTRAIGANVLTFGAGSRLTVL.

Note on this clone: Within the sample, other DNA sequences also encode this same CDR3. This chain uses TRBV10-3 with TRBJ2-7; 11 bases line up with TRBD2. Germline CDR1 and CDR2: ENHRY and SYGVKD. The J segment lost 0 bases and the V segment lost 0 bases, leaving 7 bases of the junction unmatched. The CDR3 contains 18 residues. The CDR3 sequence: CAISESSGTSGNSYEQYF. The DNA of the CDR3 is TGTGCCATCAGTGAGTCATCAGGGACTAGCGGCAACTCCTACGAGCAGTACTTC.

The V gene is TRBV18, the J gene TRBJ1-1; D is perhaps TRBD1 (6 bases). With 1 base removed from V and 1 base from J, the gap between germline ends came to 13 bases. The length of the CDR3 is 16 residues. Germline CDR1 and CDR2: KGHSH and LQKENI. CDR3 residues: CASSPRGRKSNTEAFF. The CDR3 DNA is TGTGCCAGCTCACCACGGGGGCGGAAATCGAACACTGAAGCTTTCTTT.

The V call is TRBV5-1, the J call TRBJ1-5, with D unclear. CDR3 length equals 13 residues. V lost 0 bases, J lost 3 bases, and 4 bases lay in between. The germline V gene has CDR1 SGHRS and CDR2 YFSETQ. The CDR3 protein is CASSLGYNQPQHF. CDR3 in DNA: TGCGCCAGCAGCTTGGGTTACAATCAGCCCCAGCATTTT.

This chain joins TRBV21-1 and TRBJ1-5; the table names TRBD1, a call not compared with the DNA. TRBV21-1 is termed a pseudogene. There are 20 residues in the CDR3. The CDR3 DNA is TGTGCCAGCAGCCGATCTCGGGACAGGGAACCGGCCAGGATCGATCAGCCCCAGCATTTT. It codes for CASSRSRDREPARIDQPQHF.

The chain employs TRBV28 and TRBJ2-7; D is perhaps TRBD2 (6 bases). Germline CDR1 is MDHEN and CDR2 is SYDVKM. The V gene lost 1 base and the J gene lost 6 bases, with 13 bases spanning the gap. This CDR3 spans 14 amino acids. CDR3 coding DNA: TGTGCCAGCAGTTTATCCCCTAGCGCGGCCGAGCAGTACGTC. This codes for CASSLSPSAAEQYV.

The chain recombines TRBV24-1 with TRBJ2-4; the match to TRBD1 covers 9 bases. Germline trimming cut 4 bases from V and 5 bases from J; bases unmatched to any gene: 8. This CDR3 is built from 16 residues. The germline V gene has CDR1 KGHDR and CDR2 SFDVKD. The CDR3 DNA reads as TGTGCCACCAGTGACTCCGGGACAGGGTTCCAAAACATTCAGTACTTC. It specifies CATSDSGTGFQNIQYF.

This clone was recorded only once. The V call is TRBV7-2, the J call TRBJ2-7; 7 nucleotides line up with TRBD1. This CDR3 spans 15 amino acids. The germline V gene has CDR1 SGHTA and CDR2 FQGNSA. Trimming at V came to 5 bases and at J to 2 bases, leaving 9 bases not matched to a gene. The CDR3 is CASSTQTGSTYEQYF. The CDR3 bases are TGTGCCAGCAGCACACAGACAGGGTCTACCTACGAGCAGTACTTC.

J is TRBJ2-5 and V is TRBV5-1, with 8 positions matching TRBD2. This CDR3 is 14 amino acids long. CDR1 is SGHRS, CDR2 YFSETQ, per germline. The junction had 3 bases not matched to a gene; V was cut back by 0 bases and J by 5 bases. The CDR3 nucleotides read TGCGCCAGCAGCTTGGGCGTAGCGGGGGAGACCCAGTACTTC. Protein: CASSLGVAGETQYF.

The J gene is TRBJ2-1, the V gene TRBV5-4, with TRBD1 matching over 9 bases. The germline gives CDR1 SGHNT, CDR2 YYREEE (reference sequence). The CDR3 is 15 amino acids. V lost 4 bases to trimming and J lost 9 bases; unmatched junction nucleotides: 11. CDR3 amino acids: CASSAGTGLPSEQFF. DNA of the CDR3: TGTGCCAGCAGCGCCGGGACAGGGTTACCGAGTGAGCAGTTCTTC.

The gene calls are TRBV7-2 and TRBJ2-1; a possible D gene is TRBD1 (5 bases). The germline V and J ends were trimmed by 2 bases and 0 bases, with 8 bases remaining between them. Germline V gives CDR1 SGHTA, CDR2 FQGNSA. The CDR3 has 15 amino acids. The CDR3 DNA reads TGTGCCAGCAGCTTAAGGGGATACTCCTACAATGAGCAGTTCTTC. Its translation: CASSLRGYSYNEQFF.

With respect to this clone: The sample carries other DNA sequences with the same CDR3. This chain links TRBV7-9 with TRBJ2-7, with D tentatively TRBD2 (7 bases). The CDR3 runs to 13 residues. V lost 5 bases and J lost 6, with 14 bases in between. Germline-derived CDR1 and CDR2 are SEHNR and FQNEAQ (reference sequence). The CDR3 loop reads CASSRGGAAEQYF. The CDR3 DNA reads as TGTGCCAGCAGCCGTGGGGGGGCGGCCGAGCAGTACTTC.

The gene calls are TRBV2 and TRBJ2-5; D is undetermined. The CDR3 extends over 11 amino acids. Germline V CDR1 and CDR2: SNHLY, FYNNEI. The V end was cut by 6 bases, the J end by 3 bases, with 5 bases between. CDR3 sequence: CASSLEETQYF. The CDR3 bases are TGTGCCAGCAGCCTCGAAGAGACCCAGTACTTC.

J is TRBJ2-3 and V is TRBV12-3 or TRBV12-4; the D gene is possibly TRBD1 (6 bases). CDR3 size: 13 residues. V lost 4 bases, J lost 6 bases, and 11 bases lay in between. The CDR3 DNA reads as TGTGCCAGCAGTTCCAGGGACACCGATACGCAGTATTTT. Translating gives CASSSRDTDTQYF.